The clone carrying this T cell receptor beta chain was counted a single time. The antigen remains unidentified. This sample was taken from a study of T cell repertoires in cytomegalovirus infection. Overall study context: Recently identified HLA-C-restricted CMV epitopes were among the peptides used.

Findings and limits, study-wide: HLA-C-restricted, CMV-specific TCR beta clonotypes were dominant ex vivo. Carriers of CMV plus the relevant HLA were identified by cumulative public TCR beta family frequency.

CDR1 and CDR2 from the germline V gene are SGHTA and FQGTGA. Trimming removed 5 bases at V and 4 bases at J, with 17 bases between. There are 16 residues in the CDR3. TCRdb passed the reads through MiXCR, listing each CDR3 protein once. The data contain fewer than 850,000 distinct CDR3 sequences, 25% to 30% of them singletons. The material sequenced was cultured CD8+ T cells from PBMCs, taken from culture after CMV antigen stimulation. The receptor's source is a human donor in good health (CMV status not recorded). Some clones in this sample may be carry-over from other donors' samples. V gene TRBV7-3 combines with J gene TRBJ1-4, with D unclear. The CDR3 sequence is CASSLFWTVSNEKLFF. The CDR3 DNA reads TGTGCCAGCAGCCTCTTCTGGACTGTAAGTAATGAAAAACTGTTTTTT.